This entry is about one T cell receptor (beta chain). This entry comes from a study of T cell changes during pregnancy in multiple sclerosis. The CDR3 loop spans 12 amino acids. The germline V gene encodes CDR1 SGHTA and CDR2 FQGNSA. With 2 bases removed from V and 4 bases from J, the gap between germline ends came to 5 bases. This table comes from immunoSEQ multiplex PCR, and its TCRdb copy is limited to in-frame clones, with some not included. Among 95,000 to 110,000 clones listed, just under 95% were seen once. This TCR was sampled from a female donor in good health, enrolled as a control in a pregnancy study. The sample in question was peripheral blood, obtained in the third trimester of pregnancy. V gene TRBV7-2 combines with J gene TRBJ1-2; D uncertain. The DNA of the CDR3 is TGTGCCAGCAGCTTATCTACCTATGGCTACACCTTC. Translated: CASSLSTYGYTF.